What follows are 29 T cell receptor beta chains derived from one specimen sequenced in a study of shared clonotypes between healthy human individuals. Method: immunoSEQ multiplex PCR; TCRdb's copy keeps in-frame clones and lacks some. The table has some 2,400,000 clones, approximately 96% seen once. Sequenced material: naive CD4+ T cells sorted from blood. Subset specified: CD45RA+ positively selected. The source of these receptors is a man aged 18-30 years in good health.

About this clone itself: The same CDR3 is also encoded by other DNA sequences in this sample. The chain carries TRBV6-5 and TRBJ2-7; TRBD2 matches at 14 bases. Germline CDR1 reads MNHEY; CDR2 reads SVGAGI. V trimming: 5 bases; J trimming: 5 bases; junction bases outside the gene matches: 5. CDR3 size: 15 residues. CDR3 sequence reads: CASSRGTSGSNEQYF. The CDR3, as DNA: TGTGCCAGCAGTCGGGGGACTAGCGGGAGCAACGAGCAGTACTTC.

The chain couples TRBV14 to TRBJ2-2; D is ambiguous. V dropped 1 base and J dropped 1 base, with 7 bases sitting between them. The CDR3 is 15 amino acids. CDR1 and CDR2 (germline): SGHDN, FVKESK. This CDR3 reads CASSQAGVNTGELFF. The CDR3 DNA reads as TGTGCCAGCAGCCAAGCGGGCGTGAACACCGGGGAGCTGTTTTTT.

CDR3 in amino acids: CASSLSVVGYREEIYEQYF. CDR3 nucleotides: TGTGCCAGCAGTCTTTCGGTGGTAGGATACCGGGAAGAGATCTACGAGCAGTACTTC. The chain is built from TRBV7-8 and TRBJ2-7, with a tentative D call TRBD2 (5 bases). The CDR3 has 19 amino acids. The germline V and J ends were trimmed by 6 bases and 3 bases, with 30 bases remaining between them. The germline gives CDR1 SGHVS, CDR2 FQNEAQ.

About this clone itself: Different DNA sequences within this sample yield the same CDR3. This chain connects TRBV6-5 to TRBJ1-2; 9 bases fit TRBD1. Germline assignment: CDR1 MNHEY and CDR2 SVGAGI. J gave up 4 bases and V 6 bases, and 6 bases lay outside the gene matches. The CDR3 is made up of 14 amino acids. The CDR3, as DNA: TGTGCCAGCAGCCCGACAGGGGGTGGCTATGGCTACACCTTC. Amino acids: CASSPTGGGYGYTF.

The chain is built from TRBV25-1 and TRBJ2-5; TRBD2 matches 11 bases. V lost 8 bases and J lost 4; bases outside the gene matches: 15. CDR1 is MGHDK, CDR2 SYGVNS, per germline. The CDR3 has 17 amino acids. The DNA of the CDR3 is TGTGCCAGCTCACCGAGAATGCGGACTAGCGGGCTAGAGACCCAGTACTTC. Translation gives CASSPRMRTSGLETQYF.

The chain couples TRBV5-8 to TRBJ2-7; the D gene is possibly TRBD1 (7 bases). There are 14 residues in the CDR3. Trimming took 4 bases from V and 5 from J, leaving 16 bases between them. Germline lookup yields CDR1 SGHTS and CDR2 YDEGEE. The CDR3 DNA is TGTGCCAGCAGCACAGGACGGAGGGGGCACGAGCAGTACTTC. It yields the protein CASSTGRRGHEQYF.

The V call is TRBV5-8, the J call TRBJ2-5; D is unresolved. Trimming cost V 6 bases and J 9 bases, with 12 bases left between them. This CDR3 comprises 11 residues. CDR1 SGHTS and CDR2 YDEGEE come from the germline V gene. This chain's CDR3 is CASISSVAQYF. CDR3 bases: TGTGCCAGCATCTCCTCAGTGGCCCAGTACTTC.

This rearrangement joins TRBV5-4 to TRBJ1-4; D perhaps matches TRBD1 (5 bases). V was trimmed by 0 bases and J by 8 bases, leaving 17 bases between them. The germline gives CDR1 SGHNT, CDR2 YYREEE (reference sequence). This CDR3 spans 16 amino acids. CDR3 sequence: CASSLAGGTRGEKLFF. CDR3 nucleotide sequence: TGTGCCAGCAGCTTGGCAGGAGGGACCCGAGGAGAAAAACTGTTTTTT. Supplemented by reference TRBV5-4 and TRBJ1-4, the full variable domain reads ETGVTQSPTHLIKTRGQQVTLRCSSQSGHNTVSWYQQALGQGPQFIFQYYREEENGRGNFPPRFSGLQFPNYSSELNVNALELDDSALYLCASSLAGGTRGEKLFFGSGTQLSVL.

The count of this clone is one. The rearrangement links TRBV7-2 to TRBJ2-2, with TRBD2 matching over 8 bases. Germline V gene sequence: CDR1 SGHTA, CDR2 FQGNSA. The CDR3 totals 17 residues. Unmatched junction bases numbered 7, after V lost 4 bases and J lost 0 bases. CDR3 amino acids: CASSYQLAVSNTGELFF. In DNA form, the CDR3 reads TGTGCCAGCAGCTACCAACTAGCGGTGTCGAACACCGGGGAGCTGTTTTTT.

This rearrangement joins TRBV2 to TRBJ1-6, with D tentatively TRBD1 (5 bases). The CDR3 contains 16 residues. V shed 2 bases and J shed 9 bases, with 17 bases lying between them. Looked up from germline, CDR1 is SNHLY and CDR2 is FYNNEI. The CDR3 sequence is CASSESFRGVSSPLHF. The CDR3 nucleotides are TGTGCCAGCAGTGAATCCTTTCGGGGGGTGAGTTCACCCCTCCACTTT.

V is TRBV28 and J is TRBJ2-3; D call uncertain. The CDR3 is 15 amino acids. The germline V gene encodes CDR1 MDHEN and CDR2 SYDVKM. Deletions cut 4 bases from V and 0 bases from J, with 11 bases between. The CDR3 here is CASSSLGISTDTQYF. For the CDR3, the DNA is TGTGCCAGCAGTTCGTTGGGGATAAGCACAGATACGCAGTATTTT. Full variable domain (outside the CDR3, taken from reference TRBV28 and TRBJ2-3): DVKVTQSSRYLVKRTGEKVFLECVQDMDHENMFWYRQDPGLGLRLIYFSYDVKMKEKGDIPEGYSVSREKKERFSLILESASTNQTSMYLCASSSLGISTDTQYFGPGTRLTVL.

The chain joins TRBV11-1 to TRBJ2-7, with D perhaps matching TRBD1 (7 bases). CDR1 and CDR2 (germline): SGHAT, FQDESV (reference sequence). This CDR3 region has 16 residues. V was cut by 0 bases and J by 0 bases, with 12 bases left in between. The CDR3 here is CASSLAAGGSSYEQYF. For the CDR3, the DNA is TGTGCCAGCAGCTTAGCGGCAGGGGGGAGCTCCTACGAGCAGTACTTC.

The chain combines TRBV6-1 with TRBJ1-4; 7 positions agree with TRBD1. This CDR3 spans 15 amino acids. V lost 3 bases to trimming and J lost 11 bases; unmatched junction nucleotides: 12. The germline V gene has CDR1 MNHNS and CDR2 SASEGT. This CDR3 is CASSEIGIDRAKLFF. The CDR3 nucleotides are TGTGCCAGCAGTGAGATTGGGATAGACAGGGCCAAACTGTTTTTT.

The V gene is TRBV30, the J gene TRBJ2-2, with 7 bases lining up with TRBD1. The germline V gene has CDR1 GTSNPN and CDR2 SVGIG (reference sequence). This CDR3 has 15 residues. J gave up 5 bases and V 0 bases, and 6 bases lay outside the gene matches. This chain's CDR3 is CAWSVLLTGTGELFF. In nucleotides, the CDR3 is TGTGCCTGGAGTGTATTGTTGACAGGGACCGGGGAGCTGTTTTTT.

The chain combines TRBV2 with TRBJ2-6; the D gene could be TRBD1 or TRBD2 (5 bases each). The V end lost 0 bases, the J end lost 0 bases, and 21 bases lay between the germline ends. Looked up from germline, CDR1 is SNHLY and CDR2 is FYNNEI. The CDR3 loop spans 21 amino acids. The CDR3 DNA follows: TGTGCCAGCAGTGAAGCGCTTCAAATGGGACGACAGAGCTCTGGGGCCAACGTCCTGACTTTC. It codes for CASSEALQMGRQSSGANVLTF.

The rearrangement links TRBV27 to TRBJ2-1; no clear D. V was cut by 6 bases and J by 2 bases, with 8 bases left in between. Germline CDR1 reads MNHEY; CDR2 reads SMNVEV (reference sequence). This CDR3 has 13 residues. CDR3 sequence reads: CASSPWPYNEQFF. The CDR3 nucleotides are TGTGCCAGCAGCCCCTGGCCCTACAATGAGCAGTTCTTC.

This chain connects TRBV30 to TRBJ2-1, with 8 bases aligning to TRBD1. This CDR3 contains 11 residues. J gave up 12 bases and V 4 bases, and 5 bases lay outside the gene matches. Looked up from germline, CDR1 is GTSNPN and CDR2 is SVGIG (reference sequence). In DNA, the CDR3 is TGTGCCTGGACCGAAACAGGGGGGCAGTTCTTC. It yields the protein CAWTETGGQFF.

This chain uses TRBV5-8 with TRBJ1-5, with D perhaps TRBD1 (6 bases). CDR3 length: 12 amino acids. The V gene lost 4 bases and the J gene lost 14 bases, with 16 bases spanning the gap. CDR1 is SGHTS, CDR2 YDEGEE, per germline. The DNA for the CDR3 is TGTGCCAGCAGCCTTCGGACAGCAAATAAGCATTTT. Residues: CASSLRTANKHF. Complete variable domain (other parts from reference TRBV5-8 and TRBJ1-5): EAGVTQSPTHLIKTRGQQATLRCSPISGHTSVYWYQQALGLGLQFLLWYDEGEERNRGNFPPRFSGRQFPNYSSELNVNALELEDSALYLCASSLRTANKHFGDGTRLSIL.

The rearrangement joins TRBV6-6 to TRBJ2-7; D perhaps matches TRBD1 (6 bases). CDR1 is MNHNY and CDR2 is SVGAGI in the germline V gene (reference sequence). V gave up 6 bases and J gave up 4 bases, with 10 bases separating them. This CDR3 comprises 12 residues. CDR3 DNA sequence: TGTGCCAGCAGCACCGGACAGTACGAGCAGTACTTC. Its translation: CASSTGQYEQYF.

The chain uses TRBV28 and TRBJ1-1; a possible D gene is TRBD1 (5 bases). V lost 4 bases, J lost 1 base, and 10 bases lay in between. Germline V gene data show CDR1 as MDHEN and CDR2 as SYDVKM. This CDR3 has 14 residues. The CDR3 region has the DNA TGTGCCAGCAGTTCTCCAACAGGGAACACTGAAGCTTTCTTT. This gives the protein CASSSPTGNTEAFF.

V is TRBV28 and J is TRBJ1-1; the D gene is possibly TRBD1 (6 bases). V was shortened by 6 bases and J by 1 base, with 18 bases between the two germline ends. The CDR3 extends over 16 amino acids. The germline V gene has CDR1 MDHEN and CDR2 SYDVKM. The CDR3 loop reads CASSFQRGATNTEAFF. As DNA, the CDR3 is TGTGCCAGCAGCTTTCAGAGGGGGGCGACGAACACTGAAGCTTTCTTT. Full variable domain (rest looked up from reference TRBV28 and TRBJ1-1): DVKVTQSSRYLVKRTGEKVFLECVQDMDHENMFWYRQDPGLGLRLIYFSYDVKMKEKGDIPEGYSVSREKKERFSLILESASTNQTSMYLCASSFQRGATNTEAFFGQGTRLTVV.

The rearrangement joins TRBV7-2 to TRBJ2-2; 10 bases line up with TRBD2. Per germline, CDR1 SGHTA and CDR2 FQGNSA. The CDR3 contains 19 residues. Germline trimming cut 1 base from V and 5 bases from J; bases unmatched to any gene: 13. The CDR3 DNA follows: TGTGCCAGCAGCTTAGAGGGACTCGGAGCGGGAGGGCGAACCGGGGAGCTGTTTTTT. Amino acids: CASSLEGLGAGGRTGELFF.

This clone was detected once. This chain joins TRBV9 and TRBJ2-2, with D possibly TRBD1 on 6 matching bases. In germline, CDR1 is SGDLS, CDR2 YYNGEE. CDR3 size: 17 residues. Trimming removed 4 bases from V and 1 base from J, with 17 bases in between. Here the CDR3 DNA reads TGTGCCAGCAGCCCCCCTCCGGGACAACTGAACACCGGGGAGCTGTTTTTT. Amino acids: CASSPPPGQLNTGELFF.

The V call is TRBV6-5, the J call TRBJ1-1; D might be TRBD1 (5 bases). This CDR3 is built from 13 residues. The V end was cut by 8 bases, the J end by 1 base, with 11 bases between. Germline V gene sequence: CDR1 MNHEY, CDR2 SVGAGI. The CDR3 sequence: CASRHTGNTEAFF. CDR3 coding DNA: TGTGCCAGCCGTCATACAGGGAACACTGAAGCTTTCTTT.

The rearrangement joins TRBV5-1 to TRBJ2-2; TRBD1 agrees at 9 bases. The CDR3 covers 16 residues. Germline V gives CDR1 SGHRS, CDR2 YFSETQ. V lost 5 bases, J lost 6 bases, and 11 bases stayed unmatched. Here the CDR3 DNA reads TGCGCCAGCAGTTCCCAGGGACAGGGTGGTCCCGGGGAGCTGTTTTTT. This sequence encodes CASSSQGQGGPGELFF.

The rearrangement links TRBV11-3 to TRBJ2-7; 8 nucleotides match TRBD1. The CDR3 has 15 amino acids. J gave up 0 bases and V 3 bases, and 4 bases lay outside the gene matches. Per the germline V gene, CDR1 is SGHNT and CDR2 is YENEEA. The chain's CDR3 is CASSFGTGSSYEQYF. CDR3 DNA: TGTGCCAGCAGCTTTGGGACAGGAAGCTCCTACGAGCAGTACTTC.

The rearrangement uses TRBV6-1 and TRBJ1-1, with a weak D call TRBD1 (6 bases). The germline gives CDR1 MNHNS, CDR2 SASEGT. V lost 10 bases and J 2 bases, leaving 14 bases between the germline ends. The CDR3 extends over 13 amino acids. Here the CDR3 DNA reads TGTGCCACCAAGACAGGCATAAACACTGAAGCTTTCTTT. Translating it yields CATKTGINTEAFF.

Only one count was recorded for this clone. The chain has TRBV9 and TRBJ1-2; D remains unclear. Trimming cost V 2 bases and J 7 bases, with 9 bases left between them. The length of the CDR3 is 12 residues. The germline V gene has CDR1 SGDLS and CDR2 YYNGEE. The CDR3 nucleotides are TGTGCCAGCAGCGTGGACGCTTTTGGCTACACCTTC. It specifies CASSVDAFGYTF.

The DNA for the CDR3 is TGTGCCGAAGGGAGAGACACCGGGGAGCTGTTTTTT. It yields the protein CAEGRDTGELFF. The chain is built from TRBV28 and TRBJ2-2; D possibly corresponds to TRBD2 (5 bases). Trimming shortened V by 11 bases and J by 3 bases, and 10 bases separated the two germline ends. Looked up from germline, CDR1 is MDHEN and CDR2 is SYDVKM. The CDR3 covers 12 residues.